These T cell receptor beta chains were read from a single sample in a study of control samples from healthy donors and cancer patients. Method: immunoSEQ multiplex PCR; TCRdb's copy keeps in-frame clones and lacks some. The sample carries about 15,000 clones, 60% to 80% recorded once. Sample: formalin-fixed, paraffin-embedded tissue. The receptors originated from a female donor with lung cancer. CDR3s include the opening cysteine and the closing phenylalanine or tryptophan. A D gene is named only where the DNA matches it firmly. Some rows have no size entry. The others give once, few or many, or a class for an expanded clone.

>TRBJ2-5|.|TRBD2|TRBV4-2
CASSQVLFGRATETQYF
TGTGCCAGCAGCCAAGTCTTGTTCGGGAGGGCCACGGAGACCCAGTACTTC
>TRBJ1-3|.|.|TRBV12-5
CASEGQASGNTIYF
TGTGCTAGTGAGGGACAAGCCTCTGGAAACACCATATATTTT
>TRBJ1-2|.|.|TRBV7-2
CASLARTRPGSYGYTF
TGTGCCAGCCTTGCGAGGACCCGGCCGGGAAGCTATGGCTACACCTTC
>TRBJ1-2|once|TRBD1|TRBV6-5
CASRTGGNGYTF
TGTGCCAGCAGGACAGGGGGCAATGGCTACACCTTC
>TRBJ1-3|.|.|TRBV6-5
CASSSGVVSGNTIYF
TGTGCCAGCAGCTCCGGGGTGGTCTCTGGAAACACCATATATTTT
>TRBJ2-2|medium-sized|.|TRBV6-4
CASSESGNTGELFF
TGTGCCAGCAGTGAAAGCGGGAACACCGGGGAGCTGTTTTTT
>TRBJ2-3|.|.|TRBV18
CASSPGYVEDTQYF
TGTGCCAGCTCACCAGGATACGTTGAAGATACGCAGTATTTT
>TRBJ1-2|.|TRBD1|TRBV29-1
CSVEVQGAIYGYTF
TGCAGCGTTGAAGTACAGGGGGCCATCTATGGCTACACCTTC
>TRBJ2-7|.|.|TRBV7-9
CASSSKSGYEQYF
TGTGCCAGCAGTTCTAAAAGCGGCTACGAGCAGTACTTC
>TRBJ1-1|few|.|TRBV5-1
CASSLASYPTTEAFF
TGCGCCAGCAGCTTGGCTAGTTACCCCACCACTGAAGCTTTCTTT
>TRBJ2-7|.|TRBD2|TRBV6-5
CASTHGRGTYEQYF
TGTGCCAGCACCCACGGGCGGGGGACCTACGAGCAGTACTTC
>TRBJ1-5|.|.|TRBV18
CASSPDVGNQPQHF
TGTGCCAGCTCACCAGATGTGGGCAATCAGCCCCAGCATTTT
>TRBJ1-2|.|.|TRBV4-3
CASSPTGYLKTGYTF
TGCGCCAGCAGCCCGACCGGTTACCTCAAGACTGGCTACACCTTC
>TRBJ1-5|.|.|TRBV11-2
CASSSGSNQPQHF
TGTGCCAGCAGCTCGGGCAGCAATCAGCCCCAGCATTTT
>TRBJ2-1|.|TRBD2|TRBV9
CASSVGASGYYNEQFF
TGTGCCAGCAGCGTAGGGGCTAGCGGGTACTACAATGAGCAGTTCTTC
>TRBJ2-6|few|.|TRBV13
CASSRTPDLSGANVLTF
TGTGCCAGCAGCAGAACCCCGGACCTCTCTGGGGCCAACGTCCTGACTTTC
>TRBJ1-4|medium-sized|TRBD1|TRBV19
CASSTQGARTNEKLFF
TGTGCCAGTAGTACACAGGGGGCGCGAACTAATGAAAAACTGTTTTTT
>TRBJ2-7|.|TRBD1|TRBV5-1
CASSLLGQGAYEQYF
TGCGCCAGCAGCTTACTAGGACAGGGGGCTTACGAGCAGTACTTC
>TRBJ2-3|.|.|TRBV4-1
CASSQDILGGPGDTQYF
TGCGCCAGCAGCCAAGACATTTTAGGGGGGCCGGGGGATACGCAGTATTTT
>TRBJ1-5|.|TRBD1|TRBV6-5
CASSRQGSGNQPQHF
TGTGCCAGCAGTCGACAGGGTTCCGGCAATCAGCCCCAGCATTTT
>TRBJ2-7|.|.|TRBV6-5
CASREGPRSYEQYF
TGTGCCAGCAGAGAGGGCCCCAGGAGCTACGAGCAGTACTTC
>TRBJ1-1|.|.|TRBV25-1
CASRHTGPEAFF
TGTGCCAGCAGACATACAGGGCCTGAAGCTTTCTTT
>TRBJ2-1|.|TRBD2|TRBV10-3
CAISESGTRVDEQFF
TGTGCCATCAGTGAATCCGGGACTAGAGTGGATGAGCAGTTCTTC
>TRBJ2-7|.|TRBD2|TRBV10-2
CASRRGLAGGHSYEQYF
TGCGCCAGCAGGAGGGGACTAGCGGGAGGGCATAGCTACGAGCAGTACTTC
>TRBJ1-1|.|.|TRBV7-9
CASSSGTGRRAFF
TGTGCCAGCAGCTCCGGGACGGGGAGAAGAGCTTTCTTT
>TRBJ2-7|.|.|TRBV4-2
CASSQEGTELGYEQYF
TGTGCCAGCAGCCAAGAGGGGACTGAGCTGGGCTACGAGCAGTACTTC
>TRBJ1-6|few|.|TRBV7-6
CASSLDGQIPSPLHF
TGTGCCAGCAGCTTAGATGGGCAGATTCCCTCACCCCTCCACTTT
>TRBJ2-7|once|TRBD2|TRBV18
CASSPLGAGRAYEQYF
TGTGCCAGCTCACCACTGGGCGCTGGGAGGGCCTACGAGCAGTACTTC
>TRBJ2-3|.|TRBD2|TRBV4-3
CASSQDQLAGGTDTQYF
TGCGCCAGCAGCCAAGATCAACTAGCGGGGGGCACAGATACGCAGTATTTT
>TRBJ1-4|.|TRBD1|TRBV4-1
CASSQAGQSREKLFF
TGCGCCAGCAGCCAGGCGGGACAGTCCAGGGAAAAACTGTTTTTT
>TRBJ2-7|.|TRBD2|TRBV2
CASSEARGLAGPLEQYF
TGTGCCAGCAGTGAAGCGCGGGGGCTAGCGGGACCCTTGGAGCAGTACTTC
>TRBJ2-1|few|TRBD2|TRBV6-5
CASSTLAGGLFF
TGTGCCAGCAGTACTCTAGCGGGGGGGCTGTTCTTC
>TRBJ2-7|once|TRBD1|TRBV20-1
CSASGSKDRVPYEQYF
TGCAGTGCTAGTGGTTCCAAAGACAGGGTCCCCTACGAGCAGTACTTC
>TRBJ2-3|.|TRBD1|TRBV19
CASSILGTGKDTQYF
TGTGCCAGTAGTATCCTGGGGACAGGGAAAGATACGCAGTATTTT
>TRBJ1-2|medium-sized|TRBD1|TRBV29-1
CSVEEPTGGYGYTF
TGCAGCGTTGAAGAACCGACAGGGGGTTATGGCTACACCTTC
>TRBJ1-1|.|.|TRBV6-6
CASSTGGHTEAFF
TGTGCCAGCAGTACCGGGGGTCACACTGAAGCTTTCTTT
>TRBJ2-1|.|TRBD1|TRBV11-3
CASSSGGIYNEQFF
TGTGCCAGCAGCTCAGGGGGCATCTACAATGAGCAGTTCTTC
>TRBJ2-3|.|TRBD2|TRBV6-5
CAGRGGTDTQYF
TGTGCCGGCCGGGGGGGCACAGATACGCAGTATTTT
>TRBJ1-2|.|.|TRBV27
CASSLRREWPYGYTF
TGTGCCAGCAGTTTACGCAGGGAGTGGCCCTATGGCTACACCTTC
>TRBJ1-2|.|.|TRBV3-1/TRBV3-2
CASSQGTRNYGYTF
TGTGCCAGCAGCCAAGGGACACGCAACTATGGCTACACCTTC
>TRBJ2-3|.|TRBD1|TRBV7-2
CASSSSGTERADTQYF
TGTGCCAGCAGCTCCTCCGGGACAGAACGGGCAGATACGCAGTATTTT
>TRBJ2-2|.|.|TRBV28
CASSPRQVNTGELFF
TGTGCCAGCAGTCCAAGACAGGTGAACACCGGGGAGCTGTTTTTT